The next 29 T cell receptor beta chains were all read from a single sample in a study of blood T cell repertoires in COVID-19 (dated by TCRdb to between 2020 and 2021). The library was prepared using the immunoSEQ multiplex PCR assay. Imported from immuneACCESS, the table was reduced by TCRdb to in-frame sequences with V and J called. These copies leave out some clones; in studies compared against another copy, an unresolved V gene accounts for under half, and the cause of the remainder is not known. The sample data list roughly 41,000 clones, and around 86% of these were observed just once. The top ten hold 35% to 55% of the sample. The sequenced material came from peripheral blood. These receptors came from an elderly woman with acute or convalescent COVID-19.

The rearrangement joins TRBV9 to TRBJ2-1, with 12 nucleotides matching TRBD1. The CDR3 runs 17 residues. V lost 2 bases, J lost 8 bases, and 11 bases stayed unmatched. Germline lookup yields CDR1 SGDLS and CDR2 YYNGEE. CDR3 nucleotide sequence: TGTGCCAGCAGCGTCAGATCCGGGACAGGGGGCCGGGATGAGCAGTTCTTC. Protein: CASSVRSGTGGRDEQFF.

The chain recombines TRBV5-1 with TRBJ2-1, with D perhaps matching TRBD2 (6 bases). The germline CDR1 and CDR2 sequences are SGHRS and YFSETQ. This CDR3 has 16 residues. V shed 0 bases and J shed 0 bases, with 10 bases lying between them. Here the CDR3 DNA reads TGCGCCAGCAGCTTGGGGCCCGGGAGCTCCTACAATGAGCAGTTCTTC. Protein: CASSLGPGSSYNEQFF.

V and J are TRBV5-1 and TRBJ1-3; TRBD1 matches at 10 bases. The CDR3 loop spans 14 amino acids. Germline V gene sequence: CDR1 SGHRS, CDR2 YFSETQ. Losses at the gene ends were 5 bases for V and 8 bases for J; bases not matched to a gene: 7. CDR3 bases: TGCGCCAGCAGGTCGACAGGGGGCGAGGACACCATATATTTT. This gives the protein CASRSTGGEDTIYF.

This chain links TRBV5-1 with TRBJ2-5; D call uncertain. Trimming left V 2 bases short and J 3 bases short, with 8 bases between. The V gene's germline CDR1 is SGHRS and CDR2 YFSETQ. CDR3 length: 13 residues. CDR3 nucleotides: TGCGCCAGCAGCTTTGGCAATGAAGAGACCCAGTACTTC. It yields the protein CASSFGNEETQYF.

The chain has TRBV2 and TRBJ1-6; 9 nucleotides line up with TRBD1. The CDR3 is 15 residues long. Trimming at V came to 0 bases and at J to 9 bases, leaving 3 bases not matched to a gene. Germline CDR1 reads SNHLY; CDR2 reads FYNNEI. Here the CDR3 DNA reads TGTGCCAGCAGTGAAGCCCGACAGGGGGGTTCACCCCTCCACTTT. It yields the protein CASSEARQGGSPLHF. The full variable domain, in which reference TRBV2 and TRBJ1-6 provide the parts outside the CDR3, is EPEVTQTPSHQVTQMGQEVILRCVPISNHLYFYWYRQILGQKVEFLVSFYNNEISEKSEIFDDQFSVERPDGSNFTLKIRSTKLEDSAMYFCASSEARQGGSPLHFGNGTRLTVT.

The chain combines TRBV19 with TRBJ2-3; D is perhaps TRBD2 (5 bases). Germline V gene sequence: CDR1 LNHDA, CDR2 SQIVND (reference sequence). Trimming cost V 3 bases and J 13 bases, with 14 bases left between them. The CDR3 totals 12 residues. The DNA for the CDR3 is TGTGCCAGTAGTATCGGCCAAGGAGGCGAGTATTTT. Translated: CASSIGQGGEYF.

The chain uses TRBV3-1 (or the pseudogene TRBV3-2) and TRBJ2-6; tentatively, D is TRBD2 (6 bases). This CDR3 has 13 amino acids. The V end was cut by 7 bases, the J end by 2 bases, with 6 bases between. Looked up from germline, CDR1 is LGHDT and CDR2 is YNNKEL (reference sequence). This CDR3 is CASKRAGANVLTF. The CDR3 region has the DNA TGTGCCAGCAAGCGGGCTGGGGCCAACGTCCTGACTTTC.

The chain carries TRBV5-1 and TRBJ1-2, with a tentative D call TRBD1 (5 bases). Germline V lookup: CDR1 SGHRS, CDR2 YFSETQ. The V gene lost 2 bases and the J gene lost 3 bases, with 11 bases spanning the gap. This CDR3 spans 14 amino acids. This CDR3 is CASSFGGDYYGYTF. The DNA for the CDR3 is TGCGCCAGCAGCTTTGGCGGGGACTACTATGGCTACACCTTC. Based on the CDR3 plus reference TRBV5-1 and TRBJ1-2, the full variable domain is KAGVTQTPRYLIKTRGQQVTLSCSPISGHRSVSWYQQTPGQGLQFLFEYFSETQRNKGNFPGRFSGRQFSNSRSEMNVSTLELGDSALYLCASSFGGDYYGYTFGSGTRLTVV.

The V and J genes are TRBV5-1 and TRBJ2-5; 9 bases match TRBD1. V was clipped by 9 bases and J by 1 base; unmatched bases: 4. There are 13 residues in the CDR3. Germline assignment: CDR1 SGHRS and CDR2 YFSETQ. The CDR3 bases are TGCGCCACCATGGGACAGGGCCAAGAGACCCAGTACTTC. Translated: CATMGQGQETQYF. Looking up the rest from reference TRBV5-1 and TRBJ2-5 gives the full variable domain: KAGVTQTPRYLIKTRGQQVTLSCSPISGHRSVSWYQQTPGQGLQFLFEYFSETQRNKGNFPGRFSGRQFSNSRSEMNVSTLELGDSALYLCATMGQGQETQYFGPGTRLLVL.

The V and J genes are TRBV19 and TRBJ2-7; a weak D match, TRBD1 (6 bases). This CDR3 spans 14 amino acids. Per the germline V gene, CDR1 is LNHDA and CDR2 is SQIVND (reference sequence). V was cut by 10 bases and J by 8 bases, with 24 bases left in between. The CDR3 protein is CATSGQLGGTQQYF. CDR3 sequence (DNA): TGTGCCACCTCAGGCCAATTAGGGGGTACGCAGCAGTACTTC.

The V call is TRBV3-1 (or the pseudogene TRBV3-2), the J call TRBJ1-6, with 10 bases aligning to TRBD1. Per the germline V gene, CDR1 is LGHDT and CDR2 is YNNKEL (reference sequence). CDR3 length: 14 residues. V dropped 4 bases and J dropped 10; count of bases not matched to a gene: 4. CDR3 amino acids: CASSPTGGGSPLHF. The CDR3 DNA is TGTGCCAGCAGCCCGACAGGGGGCGGCTCACCCCTCCACTTT.

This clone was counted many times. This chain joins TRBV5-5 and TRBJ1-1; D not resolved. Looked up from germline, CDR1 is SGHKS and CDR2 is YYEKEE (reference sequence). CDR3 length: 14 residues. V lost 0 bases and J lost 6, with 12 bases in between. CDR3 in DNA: TGTGCCAGCAGCTTGGTCCATAGAGGTCCTGAAGCTTTCTTT. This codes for CASSLVHRGPEAFF.

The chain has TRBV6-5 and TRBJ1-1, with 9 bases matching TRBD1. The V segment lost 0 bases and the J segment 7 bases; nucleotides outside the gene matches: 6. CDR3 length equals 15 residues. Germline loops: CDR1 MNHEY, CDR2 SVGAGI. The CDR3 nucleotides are TGTGCCAGCAGTTACTCGGACAGGGGAATCGGTGAAGCTTTCTTT. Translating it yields CASSYSDRGIGEAFF.

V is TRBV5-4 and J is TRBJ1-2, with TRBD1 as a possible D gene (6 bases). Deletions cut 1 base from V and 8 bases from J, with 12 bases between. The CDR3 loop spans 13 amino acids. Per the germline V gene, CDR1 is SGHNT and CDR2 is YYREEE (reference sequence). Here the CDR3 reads CASSLRGAPGYTF. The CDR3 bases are TGTGCCAGCAGCTTGCGGGGGGCACCCGGCTACACCTTC.

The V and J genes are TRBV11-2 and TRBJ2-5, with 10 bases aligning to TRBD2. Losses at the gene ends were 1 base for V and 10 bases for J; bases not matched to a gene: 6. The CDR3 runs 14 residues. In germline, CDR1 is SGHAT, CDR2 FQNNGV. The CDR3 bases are TGTGCCAGCAGCTTAGTCACTAGCGGGGCCAACCAGTACTTC. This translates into CASSLVTSGANQYF.

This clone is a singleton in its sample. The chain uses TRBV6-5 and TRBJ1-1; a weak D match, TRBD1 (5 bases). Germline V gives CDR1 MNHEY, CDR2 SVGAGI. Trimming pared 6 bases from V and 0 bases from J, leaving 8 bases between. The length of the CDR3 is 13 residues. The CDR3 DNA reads TGTGCCAGCAGGGCGACAGTGAACACTGAAGCTTTCTTT. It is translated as CASRATVNTEAFF.

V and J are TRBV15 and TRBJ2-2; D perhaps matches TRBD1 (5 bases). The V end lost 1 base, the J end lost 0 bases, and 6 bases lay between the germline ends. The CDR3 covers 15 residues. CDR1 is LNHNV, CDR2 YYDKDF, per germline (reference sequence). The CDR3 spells CATSRARANTGELFF. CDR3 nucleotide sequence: TGTGCCACCAGCAGAGCCAGGGCGAACACCGGGGAGCTGTTTTTT.

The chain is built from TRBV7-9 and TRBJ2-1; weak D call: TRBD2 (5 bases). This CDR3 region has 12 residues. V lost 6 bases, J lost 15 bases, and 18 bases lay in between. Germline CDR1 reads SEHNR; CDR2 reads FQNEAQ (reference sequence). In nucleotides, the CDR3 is TGTGCCAGCAGGGAACTCGGGGAATCTGGGTTCTTC. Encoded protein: CASRELGESGFF.

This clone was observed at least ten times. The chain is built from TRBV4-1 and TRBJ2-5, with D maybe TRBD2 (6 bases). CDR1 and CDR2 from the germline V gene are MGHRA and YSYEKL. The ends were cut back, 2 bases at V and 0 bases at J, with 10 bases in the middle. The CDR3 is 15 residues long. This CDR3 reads CASSQNGGDQETQYF. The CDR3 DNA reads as TGCGCCAGCAGCCAAAACGGGGGAGACCAAGAGACCCAGTACTTC.

This chain's CDR3 is CASSPGQAEREKLFF. The CDR3 DNA follows: TGTGCCAGCTCACCGGGGCAGGCGGAACGTGAAAAACTGTTTTTT. This sequence joins TRBV18 and TRBJ1-4, with a possible D match to TRBD1 (5 bases). Trimming left V 3 bases short and J 7 bases short, with 15 bases between. Germline assignment: CDR1 KGHSH and CDR2 LQKENI. The CDR3 is made up of 15 amino acids.

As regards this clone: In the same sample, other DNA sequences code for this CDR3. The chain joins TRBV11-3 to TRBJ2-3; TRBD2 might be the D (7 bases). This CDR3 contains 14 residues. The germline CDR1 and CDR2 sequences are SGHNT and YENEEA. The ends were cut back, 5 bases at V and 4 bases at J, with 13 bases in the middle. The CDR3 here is CASSLGGGADTQYF. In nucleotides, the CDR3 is TGTGCCAGCAGCCTGGGAGGGGGGGCAGATACGCAGTATTTT.

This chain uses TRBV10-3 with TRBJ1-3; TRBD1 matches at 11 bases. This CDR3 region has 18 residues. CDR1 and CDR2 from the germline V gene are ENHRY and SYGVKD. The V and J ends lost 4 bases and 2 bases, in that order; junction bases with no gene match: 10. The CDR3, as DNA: TGTGCCATCAGTGCTGGGACAGGGGGGAAGAGTGCTGGAAACACCATATATTTT. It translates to CAISAGTGGKSAGNTIYF.

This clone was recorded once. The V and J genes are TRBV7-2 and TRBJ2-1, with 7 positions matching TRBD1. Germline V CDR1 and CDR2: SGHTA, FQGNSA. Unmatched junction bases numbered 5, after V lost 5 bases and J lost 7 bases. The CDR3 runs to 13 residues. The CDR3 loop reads CASSPYRGNEQFF. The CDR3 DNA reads TGTGCCAGCAGCCCTTACAGGGGAAATGAGCAGTTCTTC. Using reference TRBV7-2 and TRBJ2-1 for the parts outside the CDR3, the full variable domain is GAGVSQSPSNKVTEKGKDVELRCDPISGHTALYWYRQSLGQGLEFLIYFQGNSAPDKSGLPSDRFSAERTGGSVSTLTIQRTQQEDSAVYLCASSPYRGNEQFFGPGTRLTVL.

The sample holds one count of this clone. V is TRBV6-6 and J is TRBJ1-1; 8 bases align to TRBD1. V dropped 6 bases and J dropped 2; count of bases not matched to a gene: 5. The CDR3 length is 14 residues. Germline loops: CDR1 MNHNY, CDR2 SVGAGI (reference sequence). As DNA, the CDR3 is TGTGCCAGCAGCCGAGGACAGGGAAACACTGAAGCTTTCTTT. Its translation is CASSRGQGNTEAFF.

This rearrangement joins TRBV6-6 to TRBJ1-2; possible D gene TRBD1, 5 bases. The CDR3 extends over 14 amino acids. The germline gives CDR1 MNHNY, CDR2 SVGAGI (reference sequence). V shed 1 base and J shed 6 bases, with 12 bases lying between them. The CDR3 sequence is CASSYLGGDHGYTF. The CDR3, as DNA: TGTGCCAGCAGTTACTTGGGGGGAGACCATGGCTACACCTTC.

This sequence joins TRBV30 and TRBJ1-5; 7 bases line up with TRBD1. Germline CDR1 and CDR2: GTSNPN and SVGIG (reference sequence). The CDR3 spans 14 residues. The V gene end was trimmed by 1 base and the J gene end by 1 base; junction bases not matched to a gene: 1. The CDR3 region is CAWSEGASNQPQHF. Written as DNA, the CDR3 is TGTGCCTGGAGTGAGGGGGCGAGCAATCAGCCCCAGCATTTT. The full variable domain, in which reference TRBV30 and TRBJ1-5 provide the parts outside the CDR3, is SQTIHQWPATLVQPVGSPLSLECTVEGTSNPNLYWYRQAAGRGLQLLFYSVGIGQISSEVPQNLSASRPQDRQFILSSKKLLLSDSGFYLCAWSEGASNQPQHFGDGTRLSIL.

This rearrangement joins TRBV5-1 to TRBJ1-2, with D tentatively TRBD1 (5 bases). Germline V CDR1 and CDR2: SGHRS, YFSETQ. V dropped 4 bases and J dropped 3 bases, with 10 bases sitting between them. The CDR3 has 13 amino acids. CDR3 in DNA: TGCGCCAGCAGCCAGGACACCGACTATGGCTACACCTTC. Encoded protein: CASSQDTDYGYTF.

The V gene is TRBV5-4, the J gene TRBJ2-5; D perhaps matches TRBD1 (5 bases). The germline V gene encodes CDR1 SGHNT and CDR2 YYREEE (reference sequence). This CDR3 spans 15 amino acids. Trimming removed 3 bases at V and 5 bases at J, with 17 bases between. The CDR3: CASSSVGRDLETQYF. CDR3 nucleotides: TGTGCCAGCAGCTCCGTGGGGCGCGATCTGGAGACCCAGTACTTC. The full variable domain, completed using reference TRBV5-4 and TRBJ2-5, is ETGVTQSPTHLIKTRGQQVTLRCSSQSGHNTVSWYQQALGQGPQFIFQYYREEENGRGNFPPRFSGLQFPNYSSELNVNALELDDSALYLCASSSVGRDLETQYFGPGTRLLVL.

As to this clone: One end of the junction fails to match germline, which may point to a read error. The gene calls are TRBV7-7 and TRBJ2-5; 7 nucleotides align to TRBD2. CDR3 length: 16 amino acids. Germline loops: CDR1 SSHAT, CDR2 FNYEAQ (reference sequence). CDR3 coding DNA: TGTGCTAGCAGCTTAGGGATTGGCGGGGGCCAAGAGACCCAGTACTTC. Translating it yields CASSLGIGGGQETQYF.